This is a list of T cell receptor beta chains from one sample in a study of T cell changes during pregnancy in multiple sclerosis. Using immunoSEQ multiplex PCR, the repertoire was profiled, and TCRdb retains in-frame clones only, with some absent. This table has over 90,000 clones, about nine tenths appearing once. The sample in question was peripheral blood, obtained in the second trimester of pregnancy. These TCRs come from a female donor in good health, enrolled as a control in a pregnancy study. The conserved cysteine and the conserved F or W are not part of the CDR3 here.

>TRBJ1-5|TRBV5-8
ASSSRTREQPQH
>TRBJ2-1|TRBV27
ASRSGGGTYNEQF
>TRBJ1-1|TRBV7-2
ASSRTPNTEAF
>TRBJ1-4|TRBV28
ASSLRLGGAEKLF
>TRBJ2-5|TRBV6-1
ASRWTGEETQY
>TRBJ2-1|TRBV14
ASSQARLGGYEQF
>TRBJ1-1|TRBV10-3
ATQGGQLNTEAF
>TRBJ2-7|TRBV5-4
ASSSPAGERSYEQY
>TRBJ2-3|TRBV11-2
ASSSGSGRGWSTDTQY
>TRBJ2-3|TRBV7-2
ASSLVLAGHDTQY
>TRBJ1-3|TRBV10-3
AISPGQNSGNTIY
>TRBJ1-1|TRBV5-6
ASSLGTGGSTEAF
>TRBJ2-1|TRBV10-1
ASSESGGGFGEQF
>TRBJ2-2|TRBV28
ASSPRYRQRELVGELF
>TRBJ1-5|TRBV6-5
ASSYSVGPNQPQH
>TRBJ2-5|TRBV7-2
ASSFGEKTQY
>TRBJ2-3|TRBV5-4
ASSFGGGTDTQY
>TRBJ1-1|TRBV5-1
ASSSSGGYTEAF
>TRBJ2-7|TRBV7-8
ASSLEVPGSSSYEQY
>TRBJ2-3|TRBV27
ASSWGGHTQY
>TRBJ2-5|TRBV20-1
SADIQETQY
>TRBJ1-6|TRBV10-3
AIRQANSPLH
>TRBJ2-1|TRBV19
ASSMGRYNEQF
>TRBJ2-7|TRBV28
ASSFEGTLPSEQY
>TRBJ1-5|TRBV19
ASSNPGGADQPQH
>TRBJ1-2|TRBV14
ASSPQPGQGAYNYGYT
>TRBJ1-1|TRBV11-2
ASRHMNTEAF
>TRBJ1-6|TRBV6-1
ASSVLESSYNSPLH
>TRBJ1-4|TRBV11-2
ASSTGNTNEKLF
>TRBJ1-3|TRBV19
ASSIFQASGNTIY
>TRBJ2-7|TRBV4-2
ASNQKAGEVITPYEQY
>TRBJ1-1|TRBV5-1
ASSLARNTEAF
>TRBJ1-1|TRBV19
ASQLRGPNTEAF
>TRBJ2-7|TRBV6-6
ASSLTRGGLSYEQY
>TRBJ2-3|TRBV7-8
ASSLWASSTDTQY
>TRBJ2-1|TRBV28
ASSYPGAGARGEQF
>TRBJ2-2|TRBV6-1
ASSAGLGNTGELF
>TRBJ1-4|TRBV19
ASSRGGGGGEKLF
>TRBJ1-2|TRBV29-1
SVVIGVGWDGYT
>TRBJ1-2|TRBV19
ASSLRWGPGYGYT
>TRBJ1-5|TRBV10-3
AISESSSGGRSNSNQPQH
>TRBJ1-6|TRBV7-9
ASQPAGTLRSPLH
>TRBJ2-7|TRBV7-2
ASSPFSAAASYEQY
>TRBJ1-2|TRBV28
ASSLLGQGHGYT
>TRBJ2-7|TRBV6-6
ASSYTYSYEQY
>TRBJ1-2|TRBV10-3
AISLAGQRTNYGYT
>TRBJ2-2|TRBV5-1
ASSGDRAGELF
>TRBJ2-1|TRBV6-4
ASSDSSGGANEQF
>TRBJ1-6|TRBV7-6
ASSLGGGLVSPLH
>TRBJ1-2|TRBV25-1
ASSEYRGQIYGYT
>TRBJ2-7|TRBV27
ASSLSGGWNREYEQY
>TRBJ2-3|TRBV6-4
ASSDLAGGPDTQY